The rows below give T cell receptor beta chains drawn from one sample of a study of spatial heterogeneity in lung cancer. In TCRdb, the 5' RACE reads were re-called with MiXCR into one record per CDR3 protein. The top ten clones hold about 40% of a sample with tens of thousands of distinct CDR3 sequences, about an eighth of them seen once. The sequenced sample was PBMCs, obtained at surgery. These receptors all stem from a female donor with early-stage non-small cell lung cancer. CDR3s include the opening cysteine and the closing phenylalanine or tryptophan. Each record gives: clone size, D gene, J gene, V gene, CDR3 DNA, CDR3 protein. D genes are given only for firm matches. Expanded clones get a size class; other rows say once, few or many, or leave the size out.

many TRBD1 TRBJ1-2 TRBV29-1 TGCAGCGTCGAAGGGACAGGGGGTCTCACCTATGGCTACACCTTC CSVEGTGGLTYGYTF
few NA TRBJ2-3 TRBV5-1 TGCGCCAGCAGCTTGGTAGCCCAAACAGATACGCAGTATTTT CASSLVAQTDTQYF
many NA TRBJ1-5 TRBV10-3 TGTGCCATCAGTGAGGGGGGGTTGAATCAGCCCCAGCATTTT CAISEGGLNQPQHF
few TRBD1 TRBJ1-2 TRBV3-1 TGTGCCAGCAGCCAAGATTTCCGCCAGGGGGGGAATGGCTACACCTTC CASSQDFRQGGNGYTF
NA TRBD2 TRBJ2-3 TRBV28 TGTGCCAGCGCTAGCGGGGGGGCCACAGATACGCAGTATTTT CASASGGATDTQYF
NA NA TRBJ1-3 TRBV9 TGTGCCAGCAGCGTAGGTGTCCCTGGAAACACCATATATTTT CASSVGVPGNTIYF
NA TRBD1 TRBJ2-1 TRBV29-1 TGCAGCGTCCCGACAGGGAGCTCCTACAATGAGCAGTTCTTC CSVPTGSSYNEQFF
many NA TRBJ1-1 TRBV20-1 TGCAGTGCAAAAACCCGGAGGGTGGGGAACACTGAAGCTTTCTTT CSAKTRRVGNTEAFF
few TRBD1 TRBJ1-6 TRBV18 TGTGCCAGCTCGCAGGGGGTGAGCTCCCTTTCACCCCTCCACTTT CASSQGVSSLSPLHF
many NA TRBJ1-1 TRBV20-1 TGCAGTGCCCGACTGGGGATGAACACTGAAGCTTTCTTT CSARLGMNTEAFF
NA NA TRBJ2-3 TRBV24-1 TGTGCCACCAGTGATTCCGTTTTGACGGAACAGATGTGGTATTTT CATSDSVLTEQMWYF
many NA TRBJ2-3 TRBV9 TGTGCCAGCAGCGTAACGTGGTTGGGCCAAGGTACGCAGTATTTT CASSVTWLGQGTQYF
many TRBD2 TRBJ2-1 TRBV11-3 TGTGCCAGCAGCTTAGCGGGGAGGGGTCCCTACAATGAGCAGTTCTTC CASSLAGRGPYNEQFF
NA TRBD2 TRBJ2-5 TRBV30 TGTGCCTGGACCTCGGATGGACTAGCGGAGTTCCAAGAGACCCAGTACTTC CAWTSDGLAEFQETQYF
few NA TRBJ2-5 TRBV4-3 TGCGCCAGCAGCCAAGATAGGGGGTTAAAAGAGACCCAGTACTTC CASSQDRGLKETQYF
NA TRBD1 TRBJ2-7 TRBV7-9 TGTGCCAGCAGCTCCCTGACAGGGGCAGGCGAGCAGTACTTC CASSSLTGAGEQYF
few NA TRBJ1-5 TRBV12-3/TRBV12-4 TGTGCCAGCAGTTTGGGTCCCGAAGGTCAGCCCCAGCATTTT CASSLGPEGQPQHF
NA NA TRBJ2-7 TRBV27 TGTGCCAGCAGTACGTGGGGAACCGGGATCGGTGGGGAGCAGTACTTC CASSTWGTGIGGEQYF
NA TRBD1 TRBJ2-3 TRBV29-1 TGCAGCGTGGATCGTCAGGGGGCGGATACGCAGTATTTT CSVDRQGADTQYF
NA NA TRBJ2-3 TRBV13 TGTGCCAGCAGCTTAGGGAGAGGTGGCGCGGGACGGGGGACTAGCACAGATACGCAGTATTTT CASSLGRGGAGRGTSTDTQYF